This TCR beta chain was recorded in a study of CD8 T cells in Susac syndrome. Germline lookup yields CDR1 LNHDA and CDR2 SQIVND (reference sequence). V lost 3 bases and J 5 bases, leaving 10 bases between the germline ends. This CDR3 has 13 amino acids. The RNA, about 0.45 to 1 ug, was put through reverse transcription using random hexamers. Across 54 Vbeta and 13 Jbeta, immunoSEQ multiplex PCR amplified TCR beta CDR3. Each CDR3 protein is one row after TCRdb ran MiXCR on the immunoSEQ multiplex PCR reads. The table shows some 100,000 distinct CDR3 sequences, with about nine tenths occurring only once. CD8+ and CD4+ T cells from blood underwent TCR beta sequencing.

This TCR derives from a human donor in good health. The specimen sequenced was CD4+ T cells from PBMCs. J is TRBJ2-5 and V is TRBV19; D not certain. The CDR3 protein is CASSIGYGETQYF. The CDR3 nucleotides are TGTGCCAGTAGTATTGGTTACGGGGAGACCCAGTACTTC.